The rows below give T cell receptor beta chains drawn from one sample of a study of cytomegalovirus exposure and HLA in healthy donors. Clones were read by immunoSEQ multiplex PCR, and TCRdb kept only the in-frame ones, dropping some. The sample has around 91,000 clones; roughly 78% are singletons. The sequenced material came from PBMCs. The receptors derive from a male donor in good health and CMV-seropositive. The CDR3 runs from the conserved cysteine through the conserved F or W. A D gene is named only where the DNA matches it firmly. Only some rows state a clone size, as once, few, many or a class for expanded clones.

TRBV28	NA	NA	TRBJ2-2	CASSSTIKNTGELFF	TGTGCCAGCAGTTCTACCATCAAGAACACCGGGGAGCTGTTTTTT
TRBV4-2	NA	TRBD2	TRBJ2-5	CASSQILGPGGPQETQYF	TGTGCCAGCAGCCAGATCCTAGGTCCGGGAGGGCCCCAAGAGACCCAGTACTTC
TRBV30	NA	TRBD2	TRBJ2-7	CAWSVCGRVYEQYF	TGTGCCTGGAGTGTGTGCGGGAGGGTCTACGAGCAGTACTTC
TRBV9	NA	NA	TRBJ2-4	CASSVDRAGNIQYF	TGTGCCAGCAGCGTAGACAGGGCTGGAAACATTCAGTACTTC
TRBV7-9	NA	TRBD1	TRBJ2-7	CASSHRGRPYEQYF	TGTGCCAGCAGTCACAGGGGGCGCCCCTACGAGCAGTACTTC
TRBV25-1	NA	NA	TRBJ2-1	CASSAKYNEQFF	TGTGCCAGCAGTGCTAAATACAATGAGCAGTTCTTC
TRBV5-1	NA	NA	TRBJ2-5	CASSSPTGKIQETQYF	TGCGCCAGCAGTTCGCCAACAGGTAAAATCCAAGAGACCCAGTACTTC
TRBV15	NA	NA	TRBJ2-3	CATSSGSTNTQYF	TGTGCCACCAGCAGCGGGTCCACTAATACGCAGTATTTT
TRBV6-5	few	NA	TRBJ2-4	CASSPTRRGNIQYF	TGTGCCAGCAGTCCCACCAGACGGGGAAACATTCAGTACTTC
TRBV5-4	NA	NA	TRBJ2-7	CASSLAGDVFYEQYF	TGTGCCAGCAGCTTGGCCGGAGACGTTTTCTACGAGCAGTACTTC